The present entry profiles one T cell receptor beta chain with its context. What antigen it recognizes has not been identified. Base quality data are lacking; no much larger clone is found one base away. This specimen belongs to a study of T cell clonotyping in hematopoietic cell transplantation (dated by TCRdb to 2020 to 2022). The study in broad terms: Blood samples were obtained from recipients approximately 28 days before transplant and at days 30, 100 and 180 after transplant. The study collected some 150 blood samples from 30 to 45 consecutive transplant recipients and their related donors. Patient recruitment ran from 2015 to January 2017, and follow-up continued until late 2020 or death. For roughly 5 patients, samples were drawn at the onset of acute graft-versus-host disease and then compared against samples from patients who never went on to develop GVHD.

In light of the paper, this sample's time point label describes: recipient sample taken at acute GVHD onset. Using Nuclei Lysis Solution, genomic DNA was extracted from unfractionated peripheral blood mononuclear cells that were either fresh or cryopreserved. The paper's findings and limits, for the study overall: Overlap with donor repertoires was found for only a small fraction of recipient repertoires, with over 97% found to appear de novo at the given depth. After transplant, TCR diversity in recipients dropped, and pathologically expanded clonotypes climbed progressively between day 30 and day 180. Broader TCR repertoire diversity after transplant was predicted by Inverse Simpson Index values from donors and from recipients before transplant. The sample size was limited, and because cells were not sorted, the contributions of CD4 and CD8 repertoires could not be separated.

The immunoSEQ assay, a bias-controlled multiplex PCR with V- and J-specific primers, was used to amplify TCR beta CDR3 regions from genomic DNA. In a second PCR step, the CDR3 amplicons were tagged with a proprietary barcode plus Illumina adapter sequences. CDR3 libraries were sequenced on an Illumina MiSeq instrument. On the authors' methods: Export and quality control were handled in immunoSEQ Analyzer 3.0, while downstream analyses relied on R Bioconductor and Immunarch. Only productive rearrangements in the normalized downsampled data set were used to calculate repertoire metrics. Clonotypes larger than 5 templates in the normalized cohort were defined as pathologically expanded. Repertoire diversity was measured with the Inverse Simpson Index. To capture all clonotypes, CMV-specificity analyses were performed on the non-normalized data set. Drawn from immuneACCESS, this table holds only the in-frame rearrangements with V and J called that TCRdb kept. Clones are partly lost; checked studies trace under half to an unresolved V gene and leave the rest unexplained. That table is the source of V, J and clone size, and D and trimming were worked out from the DNA. The table for this sample lists around 9,000 clones; approximately 91% of them were counted only once. Of the sample, 3.5% to 5% falls within the top ten clones.

The germline V gene encodes CDR1 SQVTM and CDR2 ANQGSEA. At the junction V is shortened by 3 bases and J by 5 bases; bases outside the gene matches: 3. The CDR3 sequence holds 13 residues, the cysteine and phenylalanine included. The CDR3 DNA has 39 bases and is translated from base 1. The material was peripheral blood mononuclear cells, obtained at the time of graft-versus-host disease after allogeneic stem cell transplant. This chain joins TRBV29-1 to TRBJ1-2; 10 of the junction bases match TRBD1. This TCR derives from a male patient aged 55 to 69 who had an allogeneic stem cell transplant from a related donor, so the T cells may come from the graft donor. Some clones in this sample may be carry-over from other donors' samples. The CDR3 region has the sequence CSVDRTGGYGYTF. The nucleotides are TGCAGCGTTGACAGGACAGGGGGGTATGGCTACACCTTC. Full variable domain (CDR3 extended with the reference TRBV29-1 and TRBJ1-2 proteins): SAVISQKPSRDICQRGTSLTIQCQVDSQVTMMFWYRQQPGQSLTLIATANQGSEATYESGFVIDKFPISRPNLTFSTLTVSNMSPEDSSIYLCSVDRTGGYGYTFGSGTRLTVV.